This T cell receptor (beta chain) is drawn from a study of CD8 T cells in Susac syndrome. Study-wide results and limits: Susac syndrome CD4+ T cell repertoires showed no clonal expansion. The number of individuals included in the study's TCR sequencing and HLA analysis was acknowledged as relatively small.

The CD8+ and CD4+ T cells were isolated magnetically using a negative isolation approach, whereas the TEMRA cells were enriched by FACS. Details on this clonotype: Its cognate antigen is unknown.

The CDR3 has 14 residues. Germline loops: CDR1 LNHDA, CDR2 SQIVND (reference sequence). V lost 5 bases to trimming and J lost 2 bases, with 9 bases between them. With random hexamers, roughly 0.45 to 1 ug RNA was reverse transcribed. Amplification of the TCR beta CDR3 was carried out by immunoSEQ multiplex PCR, which spanned a total of 54 Vbeta and 13 Jbeta segments. Each CDR3 protein gets one entry after TCRdb re-called the immunoSEQ multiplex PCR reads with MiXCR. The sample lists under 300,000 distinct CDR3 sequences; around 96% were seen once. The specimen was CD4+ T cells from PBMCs. The receptor was isolated from a human donor with Susac syndrome. V gene TRBV19 combines with J gene TRBJ1-4; D unclear. The CDR3 sequence is CASSPDRTNEKLFF. As DNA, the CDR3 is TGTGCCAGTAGTCCGGACCGGACTAATGAAAAACTGTTTTTT.